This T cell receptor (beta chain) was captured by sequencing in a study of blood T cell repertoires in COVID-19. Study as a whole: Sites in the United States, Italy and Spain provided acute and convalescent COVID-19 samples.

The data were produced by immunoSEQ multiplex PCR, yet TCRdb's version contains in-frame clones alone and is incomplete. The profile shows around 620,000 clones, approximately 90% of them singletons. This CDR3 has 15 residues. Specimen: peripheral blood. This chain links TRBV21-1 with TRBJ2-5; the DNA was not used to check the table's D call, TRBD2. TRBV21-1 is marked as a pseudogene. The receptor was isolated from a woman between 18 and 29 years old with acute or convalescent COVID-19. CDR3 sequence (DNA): TGTGCCAGCAGCAAAGAAGTCGGGGGACAAGAGACCCAGTACTTC. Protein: CASSKEVGGQETQYF.